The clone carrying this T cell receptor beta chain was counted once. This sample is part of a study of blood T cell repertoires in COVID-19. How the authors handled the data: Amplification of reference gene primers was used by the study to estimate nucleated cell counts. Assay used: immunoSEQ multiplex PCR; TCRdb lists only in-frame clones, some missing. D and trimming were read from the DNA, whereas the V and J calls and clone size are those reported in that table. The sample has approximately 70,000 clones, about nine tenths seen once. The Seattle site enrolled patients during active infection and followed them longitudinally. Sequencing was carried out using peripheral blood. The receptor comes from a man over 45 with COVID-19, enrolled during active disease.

The CDR3: CASSQEDSLSYNEQFF. CDR3 nucleotides: TGTGCCAGCAGCCAAGAAGACTCCTTATCCTACAATGAGCAGTTCTTC. The rearrangement joins TRBV3-1 (or the pseudogene TRBV3-2) to TRBJ2-1; D is ambiguous. The CDR3 is made up of 16 amino acids. CDR1 LGHDT and CDR2 YNNKEL come from the germline V gene (reference sequence). With 0 bases removed from V and 1 base from J, the gap between germline ends came to 10 bases.